This passage covers 13 T cell receptor beta chains from one sample sequenced in a study of Ad26.COV2.S vaccination and SARS-CoV-2 variants. Treatment reported: 15 to 20 received Ad26.COV2.S at low or high dose, single or two shots; several received placebo; per-sample allocation not given. On day 63 after the first injection, vaccine and placebo recipients gave samples. Only in-frame clones appear in the TCRdb table, and some are missing; sequencing was by immunoSEQ multiplex PCR. The sample lists some 340,000 clones, about 82% seen once, with more than 1.5% in the top ten. Sample: peripheral blood, taken in a trial of Ad26.COV2.S vaccine versus placebo. These receptors originate from a person between 18 and 65 years old who received the Ad26.COV2.S COVID-19 vaccine or a placebo.

V gene TRBV6-1 combines with J gene TRBJ1-1; no reliable D call. The ends were cut back, 1 base at V and 7 bases at J, with 10 bases in the middle. The germline gives CDR1 MNHNS, CDR2 SASEGT. CDR3 length: 13 residues. The CDR3 protein is CASSEGQILEAFF. Written as DNA, the CDR3 is TGTGCCAGCAGTGAAGGGCAGATTCTTGAAGCTTTCTTT.

The chain combines TRBV12-3 or TRBV12-4 with TRBJ1-1; the D is unclear. The CDR3 is made up of 12 amino acids. Trimming pared 5 bases from V and 3 bases from J, leaving 7 bases between. CDR3 in amino acids: CASSNSYTEAFF. Here the CDR3 DNA reads TGTGCCAGCAGTAACAGCTACACTGAAGCTTTCTTT.

The chain couples TRBV2 to TRBJ2-1; the match to TRBD2 covers 8 bases. Germline CDR1 and CDR2: SNHLY and FYNNEI. V dropped 4 bases and J dropped 0; count of bases not matched to a gene: 14. The CDR3 loop spans 19 amino acids. The CDR3 loop is CASSGDLSGGRLSYNEQFF. The CDR3 DNA reads as TGTGCCAGCAGTGGAGATTTGAGCGGGGGACGCCTCTCCTACAATGAGCAGTTCTTC.

The chain carries TRBV4-3 and TRBJ1-2; D gene ambiguous. This CDR3 spans 13 amino acids. In germline, CDR1 is LGHNA, CDR2 YSLEER. Between the trimmed V and J ends, which lost 5 bases and 1 base, there was a span of 8 bases. The CDR3 region has the DNA TGCGCCAGCAGCTACGGTGATAACTATGGCTACACCTTC. It encodes CASSYGDNYGYTF.

This chain connects TRBV19 to TRBJ2-5; D gene uncertain. This CDR3 has 15 amino acids. Germline loops: CDR1 LNHDA, CDR2 SQIVND (reference sequence). The V gene lost 3 bases and the J gene lost 1 base, with 12 bases spanning the gap. As DNA, the CDR3 is TGTGCCAGTAGTATGACTGCGCGTATCCAAGAGACCCAGTACTTC. This translates into CASSMTARIQETQYF.

The rearrangement joins TRBV7-7 to TRBJ2-7, with a possible D match to TRBD1 (6 bases). CDR3 length: 14 residues. V was cut by 5 bases and J by 4 bases, with 15 bases left in between. Germline V gene sequence: CDR1 SSHAT, CDR2 FNYEAQ (reference sequence). CDR3 sequence (DNA): TGTGCCAGCAGCCAAGCCCCTCAGGGGTACGAGCAGTACTTC. Translated, it gives CASSQAPQGYEQYF.

The rearrangement joins TRBV19 to TRBJ1-2, with D hard to call. CDR3 length: 15 amino acids. Germline V CDR1 and CDR2: LNHDA, SQIVND (reference sequence). The V and J ends lost 3 bases and 8 bases respectively, with 19 bases between them. The CDR3 DNA reads as TGTGCCAGTAGTATTCCGGACTTTATTCCTAGGGGCTACACCTTC. Residues: CASSIPDFIPRGYTF. The full variable domain, its missing parts supplied by reference TRBV19 and TRBJ1-2, is DGGITQSPKYLFRKEGQNVTLSCEQNLNHDAMYWYRQDPGQGLRLIYYSQIVNDFQKGDIAEGYSVSREKKESFPLTVTSAQKNPTAFYLCASSIPDFIPRGYTFGSGTRLTVV.

The chain uses TRBV7-2 and TRBJ2-7; maybe TRBD2 (6 bases). The V and J ends lost 1 base and 2 bases respectively, with 15 bases between them. From germline, CDR1 is SGHTA and CDR2 FQGNSA. This CDR3 region has 16 residues. DNA for the CDR3: TGTGCCAGCAGCTTAGGGGGACTGATTGGGGCCTACGAGCAGTACTTC. Translated, it gives CASSLGGLIGAYEQYF.

The V call is TRBV19, the J call TRBJ1-1; 7 bases fit TRBD1. The germline gives CDR1 LNHDA, CDR2 SQIVND (reference sequence). The junction had 3 bases not matched to a gene; V was cut back by 6 bases and J by 5 bases. The CDR3 consists of 12 residues. The CDR3 sequence: CASRTGLTEAFF. In nucleotides, the CDR3 is TGTGCCAGTAGGACAGGGCTTACTGAAGCTTTCTTT.

The rearrangement uses TRBV12-3 or TRBV12-4 and TRBJ1-2; TRBD1 is a possible D gene (5 bases). The length of the CDR3 is 13 residues. V was shortened by 5 bases and J by 6 bases, with 13 bases between the two germline ends. The DNA of the CDR3 is TGTGCCAGCAGTAGGTTTGGAGGGGATGGCTACACCTTC. This translates into CASSRFGGDGYTF.

The CDR3 loop reads CASSQMGQGSSEAFF. For the CDR3, the DNA is TGTGCCAGCAGCCAAATGGGACAGGGGTCTTCTGAAGCTTTCTTT. The J gene is TRBJ1-1, the V gene TRBV3-1 (or the pseudogene TRBV3-2), with 10 nucleotides matching TRBD1. This CDR3 contains 15 residues. Trimming cost V 2 bases and J 6 bases; bases outside gene matches: 6. The germline CDR1 and CDR2 sequences are LGHDT and YNNKEL (reference sequence).

For this clone: Other nucleotide sequences in the sample specify the same CDR3. The chain couples TRBV2 to TRBJ2-1; TRBD2 matches at 14 bases. V gave up 5 bases and J gave up 10 bases; unmatched junction bases: 7. This CDR3 region has 15 residues. Germline loops: CDR1 SNHLY, CDR2 FYNNEI. CDR3 in DNA: TGTGCCAGCAGTCCGACTAGCGGGGGGGCGGGGGAGCAGTTCTTC. Its protein is CASSPTSGGAGEQFF.

The chain employs TRBV7-2 and TRBJ1-2, with TRBD1 identical over 10 bases. The germline gives CDR1 SGHTA, CDR2 FQGNSA. Trimming took 3 bases from V and 8 from J; bases not matched to a gene: 6. The length of the CDR3 is 14 residues. The CDR3, as DNA: TGTGCCAGCAGCTTGGCCGGGACAGGGGTCGGCTACACCTTC. Translating gives CASSLAGTGVGYTF.